The next 21 T cell receptor beta chains were all read from a single sample in a study of control samples from healthy donors and cancer patients. Only in-frame clones appear in the TCRdb table, and some are missing; sequencing was by immunoSEQ multiplex PCR. Here the sample spans 25,000 to 30,000 clones, around nine tenths being singletons. The sample taken for sequencing was PBMCs. These receptors all come from a woman aged 40 to 50 with lung cancer.

The chain employs TRBV10-3 and TRBJ2-7; either TRBD1 or TRBD2 may fit D (5 bases each). Germline loops: CDR1 ENHRY, CDR2 SYGVKD. V shed 3 bases and J shed 6 bases, with 12 bases lying between them. CDR3 length: 13 residues. CDR3 protein: CAISELEGREQYF. CDR3 DNA: TGTGCCATCAGTGAATTAGAGGGACGCGAGCAGTACTTC.

CDR3 in amino acids: CASSRRLNEKLFF. The CDR3 DNA reads as TGTGCCAGCAGTAGGCGGTTGAATGAAAAACTGTTTTTT. This chain links TRBV2 with TRBJ1-4; D ambiguous. Germline CDR1 and CDR2: SNHLY and FYNNEI. V dropped 5 bases and J dropped 5 bases, with 9 bases sitting between them. The CDR3 is made up of 13 amino acids.

This chain connects TRBV5-1 to TRBJ2-1; 7 bases fit TRBD1. This CDR3 is built from 16 residues. Germline lookup yields CDR1 SGHRS and CDR2 YFSETQ. The V gene end was trimmed by 4 bases and the J gene end by 7 bases; junction bases not matched to a gene: 14. The CDR3 protein is CASSQEEQGWRNEQFF. The CDR3 DNA is TGCGCCAGCAGCCAAGAGGAACAGGGGTGGAGGAATGAGCAGTTCTTC.

The CDR3 region is CASSRVRGNTDTQYF. The DNA for the CDR3 is TGTGCCAGCTCCCGGGTCAGGGGAAACACAGATACGCAGTATTTT. The chain couples TRBV6-6 to TRBJ2-3, with TRBD1 as a possible D gene (6 bases). This CDR3 is built from 15 residues. V was shortened by 8 bases and J by 2 bases, with 17 bases between the two germline ends. The germline V gene has CDR1 MNHNY and CDR2 SVGAGI (reference sequence).

The chain's CDR3 is CASAGQGRHTEAFF. The CDR3 bases are TGTGCTAGTGCCGGACAGGGGAGGCACACTGAAGCTTTCTTT. The chain has TRBV12-5 and TRBJ1-1; 9 bases line up with TRBD1. V gave up 7 bases and J gave up 3 bases; unmatched junction bases: 6. The CDR3 totals 14 residues. From germline, CDR1 is LGHNT and CDR2 FRNRAP.

CDR3 region: CASSQTGEGFHEQFF. CDR3 bases: TGCGCCAGCAGCCAAACAGGGGAAGGTTTCCATGAGCAGTTCTTC. The chain carries TRBV4-1 and TRBJ2-1; 7 bases match TRBD1. There are 15 residues in the CDR3. After removal of 2 bases from V and 8 bases from J, the junction contained 9 bases not matched to a gene. The germline gives CDR1 MGHRA, CDR2 YSYEKL.

This clone was seen a handful of times. The rearrangement links TRBV11-3 to TRBJ2-7; possibly TRBD1 or TRBD2 for D (6 bases each). V gave up 5 bases and J gave up 5 bases, with 16 bases separating them. The CDR3 sequence is 14 residues long. Per the germline V gene, CDR1 is SGHNT and CDR2 is YENEEA. CDR3 sequence: CASSRRGEDDEQYF. CDR3 bases: TGTGCCAGCAGCCGGAGGGGGGAAGATGACGAGCAGTACTTC.

V gene TRBV6-5 combines with J gene TRBJ1-2; 7 bases agree with TRBD1. J lost 4 bases, V lost 6 bases, and 2 bases had no gene match. From germline, CDR1 is MNHEY and CDR2 SVGAGI. The CDR3 length is 12 residues. The CDR3 here is CASSRDSYGYTF. CDR3 DNA: TGTGCCAGCAGCCGGGACAGCTATGGCTACACCTTC.

J is TRBJ2-6 and V is TRBV2, with D perhaps matching TRBD1 (5 bases). Germline V gene lookup returns CDR1 SNHLY and CDR2 FYNNEI. Trimming left V 9 bases short and J 0 bases short, with 18 bases between. The CDR3 length is 17 residues. CDR3 coding DNA: TGTGCCAGGACCCTGGGGCAGATCCCCTCTGGGGCCAACGTCCTGACTTTC. Its translation: CARTLGQIPSGANVLTF.

The chain recombines TRBV28 with TRBJ1-4; 7 nucleotides agree with TRBD1. The V gene end was trimmed by 10 bases and the J gene end by 8 bases; junction bases not matched to a gene: 7. There are 12 residues in the CDR3. Germline lookup yields CDR1 MDHEN and CDR2 SYDVKM. The DNA for the CDR3 is TGTGCCATACAGGGGAACCTGGAAAAACTGTTTTTT. Encoded protein: CAIQGNLEKLFF.

J is TRBJ1-1 and V is TRBV9; D call uncertain. Trimming shortened V by 0 bases and J by 0 bases, and 9 bases separated the two germline ends. The CDR3 loop spans 15 amino acids. Germline CDR1 reads SGDLS; CDR2 reads YYNGEE. The CDR3 region is CASSVGGSLNTEAFF. The CDR3 DNA reads TGTGCCAGCAGCGTAGGAGGCAGCCTGAACACTGAAGCTTTCTTT.

The gene calls are TRBV11-1 and TRBJ2-7; 10 bases fit TRBD1. Trimming removed 3 bases from V and 2 bases from J; junction bases left unmatched: 4. The CDR3 is 15 amino acids. From germline, CDR1 is SGHAT and CDR2 FQDESV (reference sequence). In DNA form, the CDR3 reads TGTGCCAGCAGCTTGGGGACAGGGGCTACCTACGAGCAGTACTTC. The encoded protein is CASSLGTGATYEQYF.

The chain uses TRBV6-6 and TRBJ1-2; no clear D. The V gene lost 0 bases and the J gene lost 0 bases, with 11 bases spanning the gap. CDR3 size: 16 residues. Germline V CDR1 and CDR2: MNHNY, SVGAGI (reference sequence). CDR3 coding DNA: TGTGCCAGCAGTTACTCCGCGGTTTCGGCTAACTATGGCTACACCTTC. It translates to CASSYSAVSANYGYTF.

The V and J genes are TRBV12-3 or TRBV12-4 and TRBJ1-5; D remains unclear. V was clipped by 3 bases and J by 0 bases, with 3 bases between them. The length of the CDR3 is 13 residues. The CDR3 sequence is CASSFSSNQPQHF. The CDR3 DNA reads as TGTGCCAGCAGTTTCTCTAGCAATCAGCCCCAGCATTTT.

V gene TRBV24-1 combines with J gene TRBJ2-5; D not resolved. The CDR3 extends over 11 amino acids. CDR1 is KGHDR and CDR2 is SFDVKD in the germline V gene. Trimming pared 6 bases from V and 8 bases from J, leaving 9 bases between. CDR3 residues: CATSQGLTQYF. CDR3 DNA: TGTGCCACCAGTCAAGGTTTAACCCAGTACTTC.

Points on this clone: Other DNA variants within this sample encode the same CDR3. J is TRBJ2-1 and V is TRBV14; D remains unclear. The germline V and J ends were trimmed by 0 bases and 7 bases, with 7 bases remaining between them. Per germline, CDR1 SGHDN and CDR2 FVKESK. The CDR3 length is 13 residues. As DNA, the CDR3 is TGTGCCAGCAGCCAAGATTTGGGGAATGAGCAGTTCTTC. The encoded protein is CASSQDLGNEQFF.

This chain connects TRBV10-1 to TRBJ2-6; no reliable D call. Per the germline V gene, CDR1 is WNHNN and CDR2 is SYGVQD (reference sequence). V lost 5 bases, J lost 4 bases, and 6 bases lay in between. This CDR3 comprises 13 residues. The CDR3 bases are TGCGCCAGCAGTCGTTCCGGGGCCAACGTCCTGACTTTC. Translated, it gives CASSRSGANVLTF.

This sequence joins TRBV18 and TRBJ2-1; the D gene is possibly TRBD2 (6 bases). Per germline, CDR1 KGHSH and CDR2 LQKENI. The CDR3 has 14 amino acids. V was clipped by 5 bases and J by 8 bases, with 16 bases between them. This CDR3 is CASSYQNGGHEQFF. CDR3 nucleotide sequence: TGTGCCAGCTCATATCAAAACGGGGGACATGAGCAGTTCTTC. The entire variable domain, with the rest obtained from reference TRBV18 and TRBJ2-1, is as follows: NAGVMQNPRHLVRRRGQEARLRCSPMKGHSHVYWYRQLPEEGLKFMVYLQKENIIDESGMPKERFSAEFPKEGPSILRIQQVVRGDSAAYFCASSYQNGGHEQFFGPGTRLTVL.

The chain is built from TRBV19 and TRBJ2-1, with 9 bases aligning to TRBD1. The germline V gene encodes CDR1 LNHDA and CDR2 SQIVND (reference sequence). Trimming cost V 5 bases and J 8 bases; bases outside gene matches: 1. The CDR3 runs 12 residues. CDR3 residues: CASSGQGYEQFF. CDR3 DNA sequence: TGTGCCAGTAGTGGACAGGGGTATGAGCAGTTCTTC.

V is TRBV18 and J is TRBJ2-5, with 7 bases matching TRBD2. The V and J ends lost 3 bases and 1 base, in that order; junction bases with no gene match: 5. CDR1 is KGHSH, CDR2 LQKENI, per germline. The CDR3 runs 15 residues. CDR3 DNA: TGTGCCAGCTCACCGGGAGGGGCAGGCCAAGAGACCCAGTACTTC. Translation: CASSPGGAGQETQYF.

V usage is TRBV28 and J usage is TRBJ1-3; the D gene is possibly TRBD1 (5 bases). V lost 5 bases, J lost 2 bases, and 19 bases lay in between. The CDR3 runs to 17 residues. Germline V gene lookup returns CDR1 MDHEN and CDR2 SYDVKM. Here the CDR3 DNA reads TGTGCCAGCAGTCCAGGACAATACGGAACTACTGGAAACACCATATATTTT. It yields the protein CASSPGQYGTTGNTIYF.